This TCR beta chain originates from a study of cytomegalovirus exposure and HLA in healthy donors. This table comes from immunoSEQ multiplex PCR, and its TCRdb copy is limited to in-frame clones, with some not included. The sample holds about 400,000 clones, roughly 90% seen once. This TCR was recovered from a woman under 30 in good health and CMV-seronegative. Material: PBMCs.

The CDR3 is CAWSFDIISYEQYF. The CDR3 region has the DNA TGTGCCTGGAGTTTCGACATAATTTCCTACGAGCAGTACTTC. The chain links TRBV30 to TRBJ2-7; unclear D gene. Between the trimmed V and J ends, which lost 2 bases and 1 base, there was a span of 12 bases. The germline gives CDR1 GTSNPN, CDR2 SVGIG (reference sequence). There are 14 residues in the CDR3.